One and the same sample provided the 20 T cell receptor beta chains below, sequenced in a study of T cells in localized non-small cell lung cancer. The repertoire was sequenced with immunoSEQ multiplex PCR; TCRdb's copy has only in-frame clones and lacks some. The sample includes 4,000 or so clones, roughly a quarter of them seen just once. The sample in question was lung tumor tissue, obtained before any cancer treatment. Every receptor here comes from a woman aged 40-69 years with stage I lung adenocarcinoma.

This chain uses TRBV19 with TRBJ2-5; TRBD2 is a possible D gene (7 bases). The germline V and J ends were trimmed by 3 bases and 5 bases, with 16 bases remaining between them. The CDR3 loop spans 15 amino acids. The V gene's germline CDR1 is LNHDA and CDR2 SQIVND (reference sequence). The CDR3 sequence is CASSIAPGGAETQYF. DNA of the CDR3: TGTGCCAGTAGTATCGCCCCTGGGGGGGCGGAGACCCAGTACTTC.

This clone was counted between two and nine times. The chain combines TRBV9 with TRBJ2-2, with no clear D. Trimming removed 1 base from V and 7 bases from J, with 11 bases in between. The CDR3 has 14 residues. The germline gives CDR1 SGDLS, CDR2 YYNGEE. CDR3: CASSVYQGFGELFF. The CDR3 DNA is TGTGCCAGCAGCGTATATCAAGGGTTCGGGGAGCTGTTTTTT.

This clone was found a few times. This chain joins TRBV11-3 and TRBJ1-4; D possibly corresponds to TRBD1 (5 bases). This CDR3 comprises 14 residues. V was clipped by 3 bases and J by 7 bases, with 12 bases between them. Germline assignment: CDR1 SGHNT and CDR2 YENEEA. The CDR3 sequence is CASSFPWDGEKLFF. In nucleotides, the CDR3 is TGTGCCAGCAGCTTTCCGTGGGACGGTGAAAAACTGTTTTTT.

This chain links TRBV5-1 with TRBJ1-4, with D perhaps TRBD1 (6 bases). The CDR3 spans 16 residues. Germline values: CDR1 SGHRS, CDR2 YFSETQ. The V end was cut by 2 bases, the J end by 3 bases, with 14 bases between. CDR3 amino acids: CASSFSGGPPNEKLFF. CDR3 nucleotides: TGCGCCAGCAGCTTCAGCGGGGGGCCACCTAATGAAAAACTGTTTTTT.

By sample share, this clone is medium-sized (0.01 to 0.1%). The V gene is TRBV6-8, the J gene TRBJ2-7; 11 bases align to TRBD2. In germline, CDR1 is MNHGY, CDR2 SAAAGT. The CDR3 sequence is 15 residues long. V gave up 6 bases and J gave up 1 base; unmatched junction bases: 5. CDR3 bases: TGTGCCAGCAGAGACCTAGCGGGAGGTTCCTACGAGCAGTACTTC. Translation: CASRDLAGGSYEQYF.

By sample share, this clone is medium-sized. The V gene is TRBV6-8, the J gene TRBJ2-2; D perhaps matches TRBD2 (5 bases). Germline CDR1 MNHGY, CDR2 SAAAGT. This CDR3 contains 15 residues. Trimming removed 7 bases at V and 0 bases at J, with 12 bases between. CDR3 protein: CASTAASANTGELFF. CDR3 nucleotide sequence: TGTGCCAGCACAGCGGCGAGTGCGAACACCGGGGAGCTGTTTTTT.

This clone was recorded a few times. The chain uses TRBV28 and TRBJ2-7; no clear D. This CDR3 has 13 amino acids. Germline V gene sequence: CDR1 MDHEN, CDR2 SYDVKM. V was shortened by 3 bases and J by 2 bases, with 8 bases between the two germline ends. The CDR3 reads CASSFTDAYEQYF. The CDR3 DNA is TGTGCCAGCAGTTTTACCGACGCCTACGAGCAGTACTTC. Full variable domain (remainder filled in from reference TRBV28 and TRBJ2-7): DVKVTQSSRYLVKRTGEKVFLECVQDMDHENMFWYRQDPGLGLRLIYFSYDVKMKEKGDIPEGYSVSREKKERFSLILESASTNQTSMYLCASSFTDAYEQYFGPGTRLTVT.

The rearrangement links TRBV30 to TRBJ2-2; D uncertain. This CDR3 region has 15 residues. V lost 1 base to trimming and J lost 7 bases, with 16 bases between them. Germline V gene sequence: CDR1 GTSNPN, CDR2 SVGIG (reference sequence). CDR3 DNA sequence: TGTGCCTGGAGTGCCCAGGTGGGCGGTGTCGGGGAGCTGTTTTTT. It specifies CAWSAQVGGVGELFF.

V and J are TRBV7-5 and TRBJ1-2. TRBV7-5 has pseudogene status. The CDR3 spans 14 residues. CDR3 DNA: TGTGCCAGCAGCTTACGGGGTAGAGACTATGGCTACACCTTC. Translated: CASSLRGRDYGYTF.

The chain joins TRBV11-3 to TRBJ2-5; 8 nucleotides agree with TRBD1. V lost 5 bases and J lost 5; bases outside the gene matches: 13. CDR1 and CDR2 from the germline V gene are SGHNT and YENEEA. There are 16 residues in the CDR3. DNA for the CDR3: TGTGCCAGCAGCCCAATATTCGACAGGGGAAGGGAGACCCAGTACTTC. The encoded protein is CASSPIFDRGRETQYF.

Only a few counts were recorded for this clone. The V and J genes are TRBV29-1 and TRBJ1-2; D gene unclear. With 4 bases removed from V and 7 bases from J, the gap between germline ends came to 16 bases. From germline, CDR1 is SQVTM and CDR2 ANQGSEA. The CDR3 has 13 amino acids. CDR3 nucleotides: TGCAGCGTTGGGCAAGATGGTGATCTTGGCTACACCTTC. Encoded protein: CSVGQDGDLGYTF.

The chain carries TRBV6-8 and TRBJ2-7, with TRBD2 as a possible D gene (6 bases). V was shortened by 3 bases and J by 1 base, with 10 bases between the two germline ends. The CDR3 is made up of 14 amino acids. Germline CDR1 and CDR2: MNHGY and SAAAGT. This CDR3 reads CASSYAGTSYEQYF. In DNA form, the CDR3 reads TGTGCCAGCAGTTATGCGGGAACTTCCTACGAGCAGTACTTC.

The chain uses TRBV15 and TRBJ2-7, with 7 bases fitting TRBD2. Trimming cost V 1 base and J 4 bases; bases outside gene matches: 7. Germline-derived CDR1 and CDR2 are LNHNV and YYDKDF (reference sequence). This CDR3 spans 15 amino acids. CDR3 region: CATSRVGGSGYEQYF. The CDR3 bases are TGTGCCACCAGCAGAGTGGGCGGGAGTGGTTACGAGCAGTACTTC.

V is TRBV19 and J is TRBJ2-6; 8 bases fit TRBD1. CDR1 is LNHDA and CDR2 is SQIVND in the germline V gene (reference sequence). Trimming removed 4 bases from V and 4 bases from J; junction bases left unmatched: 9. CDR3 length: 17 amino acids. The CDR3 sequence: CASSSRTGNLGANVLTF. The CDR3 DNA sequence: TGTGCCAGTAGTAGCCGGACAGGGAATCTGGGGGCCAACGTCCTGACTTTC.

The chain is built from TRBV5-1 and TRBJ2-3, with 8 bases matching TRBD2. CDR3 size: 16 residues. Germline-derived CDR1 and CDR2 are SGHRS and YFSETQ. Trimming cost V 0 bases and J 2 bases; bases outside gene matches: 5. The CDR3 is CASSLVGGGPTDTQYF. CDR3 in DNA: TGCGCCAGCAGCTTGGTTGGCGGGGGGCCCACAGATACGCAGTATTTT. Drawing the rest from reference TRBV5-1 and TRBJ2-3, the complete variable domain is KAGVTQTPRYLIKTRGQQVTLSCSPISGHRSVSWYQQTPGQGLQFLFEYFSETQRNKGNFPGRFSGRQFSNSRSEMNVSTLELGDSALYLCASSLVGGGPTDTQYFGPGTRLTVL.

This CDR3 reads CASSLGQGYEQYF. The CDR3 coding sequence is TGCGCCAGCAGCTTGGGACAGGGCTACGAGCAGTACTTC. The J gene is TRBJ2-7, the V gene TRBV23-1, with TRBD1 identical over 9 bases. TRBV23-1 is annotated as an ORF whose role is uncertain. V shed 6 bases, J shed 3 bases, and the junction held 3 bases outside the gene matches. This CDR3 is built from 13 residues.

The V and J genes are TRBV6-8 and TRBJ2-7; TRBD2 agrees at 11 bases. V shed 2 bases and J 2 bases; nucleotides not matched to a gene: 11. The CDR3 is 18 amino acids. Germline loops: CDR1 MNHGY, CDR2 SAAAGT. The CDR3 region has the DNA TGTGCCAGCAGTTACCAGACTAGCGGGGCCTGGGGGACCTACGAGCAGTACTTC. Residues: CASSYQTSGAWGTYEQYF.

This sequence joins TRBV2 and TRBJ2-5, with 7 bases matching TRBD2. The CDR3 sequence is 12 residues long. Germline V CDR1 and CDR2: SNHLY, FYNNEI. The J segment lost 7 bases and the V segment lost 6 bases, leaving 5 bases of the junction unmatched. The CDR3 sequence: CASRKGGGTQYF. CDR3 nucleotide sequence: TGTGCCAGCAGGAAGGGCGGGGGGACCCAGTACTTC.

V usage is TRBV11-3 and J usage is TRBJ2-2, with TRBD1 matching over 10 bases. This CDR3 is 18 amino acids long. The ends lost 4 bases at V and 1 base at J; junction bases unmatched: 9. Germline loops: CDR1 SGHNT, CDR2 YENEEA. In DNA, the CDR3 is TGTGCCAGCAGCTCGTCGACAGGGGGCTTCGGGAACACCGGGGAGCTGTTTTTT. Protein product: CASSSSTGGFGNTGELFF.

The chain uses TRBV19 and TRBJ2-7, with 16 bases matching TRBD2. V was clipped by 5 bases and J by 6 bases; unmatched bases: 7. Germline V lookup: CDR1 LNHDA, CDR2 SQIVND (reference sequence). The CDR3 totals 16 residues. The CDR3 DNA reads as TGTGCCAGTAGTGAAGGGACTAGCGGGAGGGCCGTCGAGCAGTACTTC. Translating gives CASSEGTSGRAVEQYF.